This TCR beta chain was sequenced in a study of blood T cell repertoires in COVID-19. Study-level background: Italy, Spain and the United States were the sources of the convalescent and acute COVID-19 samples. From T cells, B-cell-depleted T cells, or PBMCs came the material, which was cDNA or gDNA.

CDR1 KGHSH and CDR2 LQKENI come from the germline V gene. This CDR3 contains 13 residues. V shed 1 base and J 12 bases; nucleotides not matched to a gene: 9. Sequencing was performed with immunoSEQ multiplex PCR; in TCRdb, only in-frame clones are kept and a portion is missing. Counted here are 110,000 or so clones, about four fifths occurring once; the ten biggest clones make up approximately 8.1%. V usage is TRBV18 and J usage is TRBJ2-7; 7 bases align to TRBD1. The sample comprised peripheral blood. This clonotype originated in a woman aged 40 to 50 with acute or convalescent COVID-19. CDR3 in DNA: TGTGCCAGCTCACCACTTGGTCGACAGGGACGGTACTTC. It codes for CASSPLGRQGRYF.